Listed below are T cell receptor beta chains from one sample, sequenced in a study of blood T cell repertoires in COVID-19. The protocol was immunoSEQ multiplex PCR, while the TCRdb copy is restricted to in-frame clones and leaves out a portion. The table records 45,000 to 65,000 clones, around 89% of them present only once. Sequencing was done on a sample of peripheral blood. The origin of the receptors is a human donor in a cohort sampled during active COVID-19. Both conserved end residues are part of each CDR3. Fields, in order: J gene, clone size, V gene, CDR3 protein. Expanded clones get a size class; other rows say once, few or many, or leave the size out.

J: TRBJ1-4
size: -
V: TRBV4-3
CDR3: CASSQDPSKRGFREKLFF

J: TRBJ2-3
size: -
V: TRBV6-2/TRBV6-3
CDR3: CASSYYGLESTDTQYF

J: TRBJ1-2
size: -
V: TRBV18
CDR3: CASSNSHYGYTF

J: TRBJ2-7
size: -
V: TRBV12-3/TRBV12-4
CDR3: CASSLRGGYEQYF

J: TRBJ1-6
size: -
V: TRBV7-9
CDR3: CASSFSGTLNSPLHF

J: TRBJ2-7
size: -
V: TRBV6-2/TRBV6-3
CDR3: CASSHGLAGGIYEQYF

J: TRBJ1-3
size: once
V: TRBV7-9
CDR3: CASSYRRGMTGNTIYF

J: TRBJ2-7
size: -
V: TRBV6-5
CDR3: CASSYTGASSYEQYF

J: TRBJ2-3
size: -
V: TRBV7-3
CDR3: CASSQRQLGTDTQYF

J: TRBJ1-5
size: -
V: TRBV30
CDR3: CAWTQDRLRDQPQHF

J: TRBJ1-2
size: once
V: TRBV4-1
CDR3: CASSPWTGPANYGYTF

J: TRBJ2-3
size: -
V: TRBV5-6
CDR3: CASSGTGIWGTDTQYF

J: TRBJ2-3
size: -
V: TRBV5-4
CDR3: CASSLRNRLAVLDTQYF

J: TRBJ1-4
size: -
V: TRBV3-1/TRBV3-2
CDR3: CASSMRGGNEKLFF

J: TRBJ1-2
size: -
V: TRBV11-2
CDR3: CASSPTTGNYGYTF

J: TRBJ1-3
size: -
V: TRBV3-1/TRBV3-2
CDR3: CASSQDPQIPGNTIYF

J: TRBJ2-3
size: few
V: TRBV7-2
CDR3: CASSYTGDPTDTQYF

J: TRBJ1-3
size: once
V: TRBV6-5
CDR3: CASSLARGSGNTIYF

J: TRBJ2-4
size: once
V: TRBV30
CDR3: CAWGHRIAKNIQYF

J: TRBJ2-3
size: -
V: TRBV7-9
CDR3: CASSDNTDTQYF

J: TRBJ2-2
size: -
V: TRBV18
CDR3: CASSPLGIWAGNTGELFF

J: TRBJ2-3
size: -
V: TRBV9
CDR3: CASSVGLAGGKTDTQYF

J: TRBJ2-1
size: -
V: TRBV3-1/TRBV3-2
CDR3: CASSPRGGPYNEQFF

J: TRBJ2-7
size: -
V: TRBV3-1/TRBV3-2
CDR3: CASSHLDRLLSGEQYF

J: TRBJ1-1
size: -
V: TRBV28
CDR3: CASSFRGRNTEAFF

J: TRBJ2-3
size: -
V: TRBV5-4
CDR3: CASSPRTGDPDTQYF

J: TRBJ2-7
size: -
V: TRBV6-5
CDR3: CASSYLSRGDSYEQYF

J: TRBJ2-5
size: -
V: TRBV6-1
CDR3: CASSEEIRGLETQYF

J: TRBJ1-2
size: -
V: TRBV5-4
CDR3: CASSFPGTGYGYTF

J: TRBJ1-1
size: -
V: TRBV30
CDR3: CAWSPPGAYTNTEAFF

J: TRBJ2-5
size: -
V: TRBV24-1
CDR3: CATSARTDQETQYF

J: TRBJ1-5
size: -
V: TRBV6-6
CDR3: CASQPIGTANQPQHF

J: TRBJ2-2
size: -
V: TRBV27
CDR3: CASSLRASGGLRTGELFF

J: TRBJ2-3
size: -
V: TRBV13
CDR3: CAIGLAGARTDTQYF

J: TRBJ2-1
size: -
V: TRBV4-2
CDR3: CASSQDYGQGANNEQFF

J: TRBJ2-5
size: -
V: TRBV5-1
CDR3: CASSFLDREETQYF

J: TRBJ1-5
size: -
V: TRBV7-2
CDR3: CASREGSNQPQHF

J: TRBJ2-7
size: -
V: TRBV25-1
CDR3: CAIRTGGPTYEQYF

J: TRBJ2-7
size: -
V: TRBV3-1/TRBV3-2
CDR3: CASSQDDSRQYF

J: TRBJ2-7
size: -
V: TRBV7-6
CDR3: CASSFRDRTYEQYF

J: TRBJ1-2
size: -
V: TRBV9
CDR3: CASSPHPQDSYGYTF

J: TRBJ1-4
size: -
V: TRBV18
CDR3: CASSQSRLGGGINSEKLFF

J: TRBJ2-1
size: once
V: TRBV5-1
CDR3: CASSLRDNEQFF

J: TRBJ2-1
size: -
V: TRBV28
CDR3: CASSIQGQGRNEQFF

J: TRBJ2-5
size: -
V: TRBV7-6
CDR3: CASSPGLRQETQYF

J: TRBJ1-5
size: once
V: TRBV2
CDR3: CASSGNRGNNQPQHF

J: TRBJ2-7
size: -
V: TRBV6-5
CDR3: CASRPSGATYEQYF

J: TRBJ1-1
size: -
V: TRBV4-1
CDR3: CASSQVLDRRTNEAFF

J: TRBJ2-3
size: -
V: TRBV9
CDR3: CASSVVGGSITDTQYF

J: TRBJ1-1
size: -
V: TRBV12-3/TRBV12-4
CDR3: CASSLAVNTEAFF

J: TRBJ2-2
size: -
V: TRBV9
CDR3: CASSVRLAASPGELFF

J: TRBJ2-5
size: once
V: TRBV5-1
CDR3: CASSETGTSGRETQYF

J: TRBJ2-1
size: -
V: TRBV5-1
CDR3: CASSENGGTYNEQFF